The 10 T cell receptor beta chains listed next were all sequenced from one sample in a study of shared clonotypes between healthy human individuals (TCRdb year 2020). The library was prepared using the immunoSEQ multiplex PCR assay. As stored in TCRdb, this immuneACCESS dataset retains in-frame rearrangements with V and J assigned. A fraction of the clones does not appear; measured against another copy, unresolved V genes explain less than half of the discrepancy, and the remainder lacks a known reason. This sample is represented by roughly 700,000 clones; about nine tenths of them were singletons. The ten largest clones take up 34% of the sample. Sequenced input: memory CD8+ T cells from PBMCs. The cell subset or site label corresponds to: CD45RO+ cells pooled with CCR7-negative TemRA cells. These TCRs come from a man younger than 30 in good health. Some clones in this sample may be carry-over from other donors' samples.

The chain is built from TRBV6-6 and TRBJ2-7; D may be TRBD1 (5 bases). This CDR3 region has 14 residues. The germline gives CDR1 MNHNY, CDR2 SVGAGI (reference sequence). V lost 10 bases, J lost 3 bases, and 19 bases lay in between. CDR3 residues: CATRVSRENYEQYF. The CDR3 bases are TGTGCCACCCGCGTGTCCAGGGAAAACTACGAGCAGTACTTC.

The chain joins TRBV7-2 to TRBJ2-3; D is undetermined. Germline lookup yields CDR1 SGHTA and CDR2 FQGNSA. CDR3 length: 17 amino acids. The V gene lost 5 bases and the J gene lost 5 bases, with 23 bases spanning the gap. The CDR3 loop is CASSTPNTVSVLDTQYF. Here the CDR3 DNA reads TGTGCCAGCAGCACACCCAACACCGTCAGCGTTCTAGATACGCAGTATTTT.

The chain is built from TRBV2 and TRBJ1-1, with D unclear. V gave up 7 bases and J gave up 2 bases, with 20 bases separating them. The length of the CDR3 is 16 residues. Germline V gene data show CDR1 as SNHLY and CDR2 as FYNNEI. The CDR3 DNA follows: TGTGCCAGCACCGAAACGGAGGGCCAGAAAAACACTGAAGCTTTCTTT. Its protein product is CASTETEGQKNTEAFF. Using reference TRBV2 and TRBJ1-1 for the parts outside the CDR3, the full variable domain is EPEVTQTPSHQVTQMGQEVILRCVPISNHLYFYWYRQILGQKVEFLVSFYNNEISEKSEIFDDQFSVERPDGSNFTLKIRSTKLEDSAMYFCASTETEGQKNTEAFFGQGTRLTVV.

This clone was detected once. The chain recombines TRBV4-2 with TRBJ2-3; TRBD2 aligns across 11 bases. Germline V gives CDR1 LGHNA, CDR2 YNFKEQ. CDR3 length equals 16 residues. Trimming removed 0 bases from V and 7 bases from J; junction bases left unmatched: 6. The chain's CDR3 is CASSQDRLAGGNTQYF. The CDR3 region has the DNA TGTGCCAGCAGCCAAGATAGGCTAGCGGGAGGAAATACGCAGTATTTT.

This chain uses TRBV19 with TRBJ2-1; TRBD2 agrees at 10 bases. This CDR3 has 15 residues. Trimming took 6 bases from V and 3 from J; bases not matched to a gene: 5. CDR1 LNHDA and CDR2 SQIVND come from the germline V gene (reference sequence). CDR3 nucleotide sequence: TGTGCCAGTAGGCCTTCTAGCGGGAGCTACAATGAGCAGTTCTTC. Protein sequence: CASRPSSGSYNEQFF.

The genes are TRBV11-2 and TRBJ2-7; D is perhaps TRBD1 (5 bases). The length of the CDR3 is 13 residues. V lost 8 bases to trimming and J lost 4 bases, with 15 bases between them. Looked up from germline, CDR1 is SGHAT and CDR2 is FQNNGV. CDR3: CASLMIPGYEQYF. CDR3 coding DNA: TGTGCCAGCTTGATGATCCCAGGGTACGAGCAGTACTTC.

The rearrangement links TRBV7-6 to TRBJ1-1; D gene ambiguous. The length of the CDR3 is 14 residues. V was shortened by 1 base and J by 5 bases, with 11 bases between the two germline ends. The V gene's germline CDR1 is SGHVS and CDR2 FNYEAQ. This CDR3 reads CASSLERVGTEAFF. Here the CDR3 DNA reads TGTGCCAGCAGCTTAGAAAGGGTGGGGACTGAAGCTTTCTTT.

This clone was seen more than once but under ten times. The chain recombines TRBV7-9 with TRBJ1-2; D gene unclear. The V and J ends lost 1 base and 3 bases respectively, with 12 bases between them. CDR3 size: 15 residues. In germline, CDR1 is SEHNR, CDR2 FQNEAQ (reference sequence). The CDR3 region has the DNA TGTGCCAGCAGCTTAGGGCAGGAAAGGGACTATGGCTACACCTTC. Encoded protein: CASSLGQERDYGYTF. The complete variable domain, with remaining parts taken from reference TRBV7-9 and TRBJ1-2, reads DTGVSQNPRHKITKRGQNVTFRCDPISEHNRLYWYRQTLGQGPEFLTYFQNEAQLEKSRLLSDRFSAERPKGSFSTLEIQRTEQGDSAMYLCASSLGQERDYGYTFGSGTRLTVV.

CDR3 sequence: CASSVAGGYNEQFF. CDR3 sequence (DNA): TGTGCCAGCAGTGTAGCGGGAGGCTACAATGAGCAGTTCTTC. This sequence joins TRBV6-5 and TRBJ2-1; the match to TRBD2 covers 10 bases. J gave up 3 bases and V 5 bases, and 1 base lay outside the gene matches. The CDR3 runs 14 residues. The germline V gene has CDR1 MNHEY and CDR2 SVGAGI.

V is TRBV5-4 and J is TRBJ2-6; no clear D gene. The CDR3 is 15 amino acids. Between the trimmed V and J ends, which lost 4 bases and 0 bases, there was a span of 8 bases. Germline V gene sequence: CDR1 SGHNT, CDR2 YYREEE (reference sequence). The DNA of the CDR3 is TGTGCCAGCAGCATCGGTGCCTCTGGGGCCAACGTCCTGACTTTC. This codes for CASSIGASGANVLTF. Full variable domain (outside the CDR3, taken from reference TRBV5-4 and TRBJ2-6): ETGVTQSPTHLIKTRGQQVTLRCSSQSGHNTVSWYQQALGQGPQFIFQYYREEENGRGNFPPRFSGLQFPNYSSELNVNALELDDSALYLCASSIGASGANVLTFGAGSRLTVL.